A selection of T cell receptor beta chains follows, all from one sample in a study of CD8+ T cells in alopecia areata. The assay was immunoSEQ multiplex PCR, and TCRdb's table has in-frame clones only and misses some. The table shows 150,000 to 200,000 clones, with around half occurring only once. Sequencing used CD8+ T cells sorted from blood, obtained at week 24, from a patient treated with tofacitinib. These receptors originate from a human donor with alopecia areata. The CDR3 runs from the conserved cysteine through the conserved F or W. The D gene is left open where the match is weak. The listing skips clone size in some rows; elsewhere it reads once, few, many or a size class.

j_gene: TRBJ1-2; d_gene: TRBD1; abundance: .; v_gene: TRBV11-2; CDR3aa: CASSPRDRVFYGYTF; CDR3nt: TGTGCCAGCAGCCCCCGGGACAGGGTGTTCTATGGCTACACCTTC
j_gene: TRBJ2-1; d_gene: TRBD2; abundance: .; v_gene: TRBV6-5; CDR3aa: CASSLSGGIGNEQFF; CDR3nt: TGTGCCAGCAGTCTTAGCGGGGGGATCGGCAATGAGCAGTTCTTC
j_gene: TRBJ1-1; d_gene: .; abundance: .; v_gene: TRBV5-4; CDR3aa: CASSLRPNTEAFF; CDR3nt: TGTGCCAGCAGCTTGAGGCCGAACACTGAAGCTTTCTTT
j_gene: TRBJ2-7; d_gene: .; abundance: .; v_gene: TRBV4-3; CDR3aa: CASSQTGGANYEQYF; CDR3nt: TGCGCCAGCAGCCAAACGGGCGGGGCGAACTACGAGCAGTACTTC
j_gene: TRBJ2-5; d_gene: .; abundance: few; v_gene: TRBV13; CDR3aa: CASSLDGTQYF; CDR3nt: TGTGCCAGCAGCTTAGACGGGACCCAGTACTTC
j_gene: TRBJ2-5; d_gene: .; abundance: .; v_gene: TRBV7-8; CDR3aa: CASWGLEETQYF; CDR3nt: TGTGCCAGCTGGGGCCTCGAGGAGACCCAGTACTTC
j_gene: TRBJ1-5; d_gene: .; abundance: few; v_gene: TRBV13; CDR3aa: CASSIRQNNQPQHF; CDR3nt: TGTGCCAGCAGCATACGACAGAATAATCAGCCCCAGCATTTT
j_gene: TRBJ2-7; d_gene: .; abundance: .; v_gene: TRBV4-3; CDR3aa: CASSQDRGTLHEQYF; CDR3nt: TGCGCCAGCAGCCAAGATCGCGGGACACTCCACGAGCAGTACTTC
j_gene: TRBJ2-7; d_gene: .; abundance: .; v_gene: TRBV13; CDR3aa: CASSLTGGVLNAEQYF; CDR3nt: TGTGCCAGCAGCTTAACCGGGGGCGTCCTGAATGCCGAGCAGTACTTC
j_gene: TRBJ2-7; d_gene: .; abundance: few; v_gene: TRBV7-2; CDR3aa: CASSLAGLTDTEQYF; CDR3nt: TGTGCCAGCAGCTTAGCCGGGCTGACAGATACCGAGCAGTACTTC
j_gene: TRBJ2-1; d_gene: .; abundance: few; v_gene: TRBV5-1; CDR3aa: CATSLGGEQFF; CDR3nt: TGCGCCACCTCCCTAGGAGGGGAGCAGTTCTTC
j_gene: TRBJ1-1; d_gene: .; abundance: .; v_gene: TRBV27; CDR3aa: CASSFGPYTEAFF; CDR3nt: TGTGCCAGCAGTTTCGGACCGTACACTGAAGCTTTCTTT
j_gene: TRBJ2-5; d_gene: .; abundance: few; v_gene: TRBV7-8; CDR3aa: CASSLGAGSGETQYF; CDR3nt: TGTGCCAGCAGCTTAGGTGCTGGCAGCGGCGAGACCCAGTACTTC
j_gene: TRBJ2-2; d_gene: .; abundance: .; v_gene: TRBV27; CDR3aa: CASSQSPGAGELFF; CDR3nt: TGTGCCAGCAGCCAAAGCCCGGGGGCCGGGGAGCTGTTTTTT
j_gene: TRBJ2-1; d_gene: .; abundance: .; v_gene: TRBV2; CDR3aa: CASSTSDYGQSYNEQFF; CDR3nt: TGTGCCAGCAGTACCTCGGATTACGGACAATCCTACAATGAGCAGTTCTTC
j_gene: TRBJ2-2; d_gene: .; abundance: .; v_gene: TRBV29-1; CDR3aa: CSVEASGELFF; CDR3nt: TGCAGCGTTGAGGCGAGCGGGGAGCTGTTTTTT
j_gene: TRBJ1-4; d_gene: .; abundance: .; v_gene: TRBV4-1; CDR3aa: CASSYRMNEKLFF; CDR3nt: TGCGCCAGCAGCTACCGGATGAATGAAAAACTGTTTTTT
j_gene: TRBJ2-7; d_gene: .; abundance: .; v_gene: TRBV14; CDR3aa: CASSQGPYEQYF; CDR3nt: TGTGCCAGCAGCCAGGGACCCTACGAGCAGTACTTC
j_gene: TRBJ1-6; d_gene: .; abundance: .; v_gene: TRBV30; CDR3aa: CAWSNGGDSPLHF; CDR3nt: TGTGCCTGGAGTAACGGGGGGGATTCACCCCTCCACTTT
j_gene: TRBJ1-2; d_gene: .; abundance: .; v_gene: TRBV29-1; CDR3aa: CSVEAGSEGYTF; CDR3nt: TGCAGCGTTGAAGCAGGGTCTGAGGGCTACACCTTC
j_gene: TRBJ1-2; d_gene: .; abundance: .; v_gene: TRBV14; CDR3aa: CASSQGSRGPYTF; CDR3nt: TGTGCCAGCAGCCAAGGTTCGAGGGGACCCTACACCTTC
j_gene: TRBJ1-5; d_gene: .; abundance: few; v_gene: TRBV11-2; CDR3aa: CASSLGHINQPQHF; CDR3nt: TGTGCCAGCAGCTTAGGGCACATCAATCAGCCCCAGCATTTT
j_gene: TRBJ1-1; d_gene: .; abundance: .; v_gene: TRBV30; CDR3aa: CALHLNTEAFF; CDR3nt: TGTGCCCTGCACCTGAACACTGAAGCTTTCTTT
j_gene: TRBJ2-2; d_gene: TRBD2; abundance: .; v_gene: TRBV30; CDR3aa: CAWSSTSGVRTGELFF; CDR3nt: TGTGCCTGGAGTTCCACTAGCGGGGTTAGGACCGGGGAGCTGTTTTTT
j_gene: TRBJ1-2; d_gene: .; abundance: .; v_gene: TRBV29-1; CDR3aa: CSGMTEYGYTF; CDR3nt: TGCAGCGGGATGACGGAATATGGCTACACCTTC
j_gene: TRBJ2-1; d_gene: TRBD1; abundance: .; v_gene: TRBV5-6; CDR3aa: CASSSDRGNEQFF; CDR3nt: TGTGCCAGCAGCTCGGACAGGGGGAATGAGCAGTTCTTC
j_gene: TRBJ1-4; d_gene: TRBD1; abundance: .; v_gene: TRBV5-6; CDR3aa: CASSRGTGYEKLFF; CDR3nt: TGTGCCAGCAGTCGGGGGACAGGGTATGAAAAACTGTTTTTT
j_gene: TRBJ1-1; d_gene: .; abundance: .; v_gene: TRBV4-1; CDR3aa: CASSQDPNTEAFF; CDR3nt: TGCGCCAGCAGCCAAGATCCGAACACTGAAGCTTTCTTT
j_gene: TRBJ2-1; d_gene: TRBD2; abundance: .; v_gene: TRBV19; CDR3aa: CASSISGGSYNEQFF; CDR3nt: TGTGCCAGTAGTATTAGCGGGGGGTCATACAATGAGCAGTTCTTC
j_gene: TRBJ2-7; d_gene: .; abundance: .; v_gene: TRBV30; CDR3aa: CAWSVRVYEQYF; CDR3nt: TGTGCCTGGAGTGTACGAGTCTACGAGCAGTACTTC
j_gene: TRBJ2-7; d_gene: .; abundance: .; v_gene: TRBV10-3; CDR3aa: CAISVGSGVNYEQYF; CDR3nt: TGTGCCATCAGTGTCGGGAGCGGAGTTAACTACGAGCAGTACTTC
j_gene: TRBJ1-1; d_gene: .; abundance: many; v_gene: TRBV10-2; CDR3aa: CASSGDNLRAFF; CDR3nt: TGCGCCAGCAGTGGGGACAATTTGCGAGCTTTCTTT
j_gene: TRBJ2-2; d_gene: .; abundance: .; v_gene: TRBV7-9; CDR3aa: CASSQGVGNTGELFF; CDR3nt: TGTGCCAGCAGCCAGGGCGTGGGAAACACCGGGGAGCTGTTTTTT
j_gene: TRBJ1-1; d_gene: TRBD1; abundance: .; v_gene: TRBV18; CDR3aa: CASSRTGKTEAFF; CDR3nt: TGTGCCAGCTCACGGACAGGGAAGACTGAAGCTTTCTTT
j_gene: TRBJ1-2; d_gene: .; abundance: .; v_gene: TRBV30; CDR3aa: CAWAGGSNGYTF; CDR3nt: TGTGCCTGGGCTGGTGGGTCGAATGGCTACACCTTC
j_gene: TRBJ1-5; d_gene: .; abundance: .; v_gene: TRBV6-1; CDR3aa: CASSEEVGTRSNQPQHF; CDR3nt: TGTGCCAGCAGTGAAGAGGTGGGGACTAGAAGCAATCAGCCCCAGCATTTT
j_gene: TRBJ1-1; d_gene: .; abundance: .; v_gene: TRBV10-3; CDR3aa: CAISESMGDTEAFF; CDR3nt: TGTGCCATCAGTGAGTCGATGGGGGATACTGAAGCTTTCTTT
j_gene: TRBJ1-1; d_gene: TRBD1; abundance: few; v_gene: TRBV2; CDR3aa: CASSVDREGRSMHTEAFF; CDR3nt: TGTGCCAGCAGCGTAGACAGGGAAGGTCGTAGTATGCACACTGAAGCTTTCTTT
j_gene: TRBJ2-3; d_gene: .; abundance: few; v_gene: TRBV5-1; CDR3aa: CASSLKSTDTQYF; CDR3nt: TGCGCCAGCAGCCTGAAGAGCACAGATACGCAGTATTTT
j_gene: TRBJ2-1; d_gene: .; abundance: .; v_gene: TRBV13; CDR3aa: CASSLGLGRNEQFF; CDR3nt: TGTGCCAGCAGCTTAGGGCTAGGTCGCAATGAGCAGTTCTTC
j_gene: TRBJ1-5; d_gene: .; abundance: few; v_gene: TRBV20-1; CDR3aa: CSVGQPQHF; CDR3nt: TGCAGTGTAGGCCAGCCCCAGCATTTT
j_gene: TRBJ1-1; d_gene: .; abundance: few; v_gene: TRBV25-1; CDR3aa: CASSELSQAFF; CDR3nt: TGTGCCAGCAGTGAACTTAGCCAAGCTTTCTTT
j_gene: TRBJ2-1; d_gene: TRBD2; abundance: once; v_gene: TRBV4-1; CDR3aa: CASSLGSGSYNEQFF; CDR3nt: TGCGCCAGCAGCCTAGGTAGCGGGAGTTACAATGAGCAGTTCTTC
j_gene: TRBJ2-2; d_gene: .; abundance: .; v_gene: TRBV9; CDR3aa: CASSVITGELFF; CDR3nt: TGTGCCAGCAGCGTCATAACCGGGGAGCTGTTTTTT
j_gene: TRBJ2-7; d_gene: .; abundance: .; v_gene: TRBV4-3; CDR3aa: CASSQGRTYEQYF; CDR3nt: TGCGCCAGCAGCCAAGGACGGACCTACGAGCAGTACTTC
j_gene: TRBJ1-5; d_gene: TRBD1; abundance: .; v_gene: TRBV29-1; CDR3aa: CSVGDRENQPQHF; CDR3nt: TGCAGCGTGGGGGACAGGGAAAATCAGCCCCAGCATTTT
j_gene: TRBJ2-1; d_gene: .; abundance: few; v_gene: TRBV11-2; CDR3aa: CASSSGSSSYNEQFF; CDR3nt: TGTGCCAGCAGCTCCGGGTCCAGCTCCTACAATGAGCAGTTCTTC
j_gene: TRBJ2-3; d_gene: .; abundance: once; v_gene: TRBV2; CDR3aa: CASKGGPGSRDTQYF; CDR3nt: TGTGCCAGCAAAGGGGGTCCAGGGAGCAGAGATACGCAGTATTTT
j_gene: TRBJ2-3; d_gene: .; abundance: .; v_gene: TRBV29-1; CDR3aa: CSVVGRVADTQYF; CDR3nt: TGCAGCGTTGTCGGCAGGGTGGCAGATACGCAGTATTTT
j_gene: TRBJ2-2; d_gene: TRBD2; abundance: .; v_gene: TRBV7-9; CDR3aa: CASSPAGGGTGELFF; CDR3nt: TGTGCCAGCAGCCCTGCGGGGGGAGGCACCGGGGAGCTGTTTTTT
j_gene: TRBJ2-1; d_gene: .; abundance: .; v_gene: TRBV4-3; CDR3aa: CASSQDLGYDEQFF; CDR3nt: TGCGCCAGCAGCCAAGATCTGGGCTACGACGAGCAGTTCTTC